Below, 19 T cell receptor beta chains from the same sample are listed, as sequenced in a study of cytomegalovirus exposure and HLA in healthy donors. Sequenced by immunoSEQ multiplex PCR; TCRdb stores in-frame clones only, minus some. The top ten hold approximately 2.2% of the sample, which has approximately 160,000 clones, less than 90% seen once. The sequenced sample was PBMCs. The origin of the receptors is a woman aged 18-29 years in good health and CMV-seronegative.

The J gene is TRBJ1-1, the V gene TRBV2; the match to TRBD1 covers 7 bases. J was trimmed by 1 base and V by 5 bases; bases with no gene match: 4. The germline gives CDR1 SNHLY, CDR2 FYNNEI. The CDR3 covers 14 residues. The CDR3 is CASSIQGQNTEAFF. The CDR3 bases are TGTGCCAGCAGTATACAGGGGCAGAACACTGAAGCTTTCTTT.

This rearrangement joins TRBV9 to TRBJ2-5; TRBD2 aligns across 9 bases. CDR1 is SGDLS and CDR2 is YYNGEE in the germline V gene. J lost 5 bases, V lost 1 base, and 9 bases had no gene match. This CDR3 is built from 16 residues. The CDR3 sequence: CASSVIGGGASETQYF. The CDR3 DNA reads TGTGCCAGCAGCGTAATCGGCGGGGGGGCCTCGGAGACCCAGTACTTC.

The V and J genes are TRBV13 and TRBJ2-7; D is uncertain. Germline lookup yields CDR1 PRHDT and CDR2 FYEKMQ (reference sequence). The V gene lost 3 bases and the J gene lost 4 bases, with 7 bases spanning the gap. The CDR3 length is 12 residues. CDR3 DNA: TGTGCCAGCAGCTTTTTTTTATACGAGCAGTACTTC. This sequence encodes CASSFFLYEQYF.

The chain has TRBV6-5 and TRBJ2-2; D is uncertain. The CDR3 is 11 residues long. Germline CDR1 MNHEY, CDR2 SVGAGI. V gave up 7 bases and J gave up 5 bases, with 5 bases separating them. The CDR3 is CASILTGELFF. The CDR3 nucleotides are TGTGCCAGCATCCTGACCGGGGAGCTGTTTTTT.

The V and J genes are TRBV11-2 and TRBJ2-5; the D is unclear. The CDR3 runs to 12 residues. Germline assignment: CDR1 SGHAT and CDR2 FQNNGV. The V end was cut by 5 bases, the J end by 4 bases, with 8 bases between. CDR3 DNA sequence: TGTGCCAGCAGCCCCCCGGGAGAGACCCAGTACTTC. This sequence encodes CASSPPGETQYF.

This chain uses TRBV9 with TRBJ1-1; D gene uncertain. V was shortened by 1 base and J by 0 bases, with 4 bases between the two germline ends. CDR1 and CDR2 (germline): SGDLS, YYNGEE. CDR3 length equals 13 residues. This CDR3 is CASSVTVNTEAFF. The CDR3, as DNA: TGTGCCAGCAGCGTAACGGTGAACACTGAAGCTTTCTTT.

The genes are TRBV27 and TRBJ1-5; D gene unclear. The length of the CDR3 is 14 residues. V lost 1 base and J lost 4, with 8 bases in between. Germline V gene lookup returns CDR1 MNHEY and CDR2 SMNVEV (reference sequence). This chain's CDR3 is CASSLFTGNQPQHF. In DNA, the CDR3 is TGTGCCAGCAGTTTATTTACGGGAAATCAGCCCCAGCATTTT.

The CDR3 sequence is CASSGTGYTEAFF. The CDR3 DNA follows: TGCGCCAGCAGCGGGACAGGGTACACTGAAGCTTTCTTT. This chain joins TRBV5-1 and TRBJ1-1; 9 bases agree with TRBD1. In germline, CDR1 is SGHRS, CDR2 YFSETQ. Unmatched junction bases numbered 1, after V lost 4 bases and J lost 3 bases. CDR3 size: 13 residues.

The genes are TRBV4-1 and TRBJ2-3; TRBD2 matches at 10 bases. CDR3 size: 15 residues. V lost 11 bases, J lost 2 bases, and 10 bases stayed unmatched. Per germline, CDR1 MGHRA and CDR2 YSYEKL. The CDR3 nucleotides read TGCGCCGGGACTAGCGCCCCTGGGGACACAGATACGCAGTATTTT. Translation: CAGTSAPGDTDTQYF.

To note about this clone: One end of the junction varies from germline; a read error may be responsible. This chain links TRBV19 with TRBJ1-5; 9 bases agree with TRBD1. Germline values: CDR1 LNHDA, CDR2 SQIVND (reference sequence). The CDR3 has 14 amino acids. The CDR3 nucleotides are TGTGCCAGTAGTACCACAGGGGGCAACCAGCCCCAGCATTTT. This codes for CASSTTGGNQPQHF.

The gene calls are TRBV27 and TRBJ1-2, with D perhaps matching TRBD1 (5 bases). This CDR3 has 12 residues. Germline V lookup: CDR1 MNHEY, CDR2 SMNVEV (reference sequence). The ends were cut back, 0 bases at V and 6 bases at J, with 5 bases in the middle. CDR3 DNA: TGTGCCAGCAGTTTATCAGGGGATGGCTACACCTTC. The encoded protein is CASSLSGDGYTF.

The chain carries TRBV5-1 and TRBJ1-4, with TRBD1 matching over 9 bases. The CDR3 extends over 14 amino acids. Germline V lookup: CDR1 SGHRS, CDR2 YFSETQ. After removal of 2 bases from V and 8 bases from J, the junction contained 4 bases not matched to a gene. CDR3 DNA sequence: TGCGCCAGCAGCTTACAGGGGGCAGGGGAAAAACTGTTTTTT. It translates to CASSLQGAGEKLFF.

J is TRBJ2-5 and V is TRBV19; TRBD1 aligns across 10 bases. This CDR3 has 13 amino acids. J lost 2 bases, V lost 8 bases, and 2 bases had no gene match. Germline V gene lookup returns CDR1 LNHDA and CDR2 SQIVND (reference sequence). The DNA for the CDR3 is TGTGCCAGTGAGGACAGGGGGCAAGAGACCCAGTACTTC. This encodes CASEDRGQETQYF.

The V call is TRBV9, the J call TRBJ2-1; 11 bases map to TRBD2. Germline V gene sequence: CDR1 SGDLS, CDR2 YYNGEE. The CDR3 contains 16 residues. Unmatched junction bases numbered 10, after V lost 2 bases and J lost 9 bases. CDR3 DNA: TGTGCCAGCAGCGTCCTAGCGGGGGGCCTTGGGGTTGAGCAGTTCTTC. It translates to CASSVLAGGLGVEQFF.

This clone was seen a few times. The chain combines TRBV4-2 with TRBJ1-2, with TRBD1 identical over 7 bases. The CDR3 totals 15 residues. J lost 3 bases, V lost 7 bases, and 11 bases had no gene match. Germline V gives CDR1 LGHNA, CDR2 YNFKEQ. CDR3 protein: CASTPGGVKDYGYTF. CDR3 coding DNA: TGTGCCAGCACCCCAGGGGGTGTAAAGGACTATGGCTACACCTTC.

This CDR3 reads CSVEENAPGQGSPYEQYF. The CDR3 DNA reads as TGCAGCGTTGAAGAAAACGCCCCGGGACAGGGATCCCCCTACGAGCAGTACTTC. The chain employs TRBV29-1 and TRBJ2-7; 9 bases map to TRBD1. Germline V lookup: CDR1 SQVTM, CDR2 ANQGSEA. V lost 0 bases and J lost 2; bases outside the gene matches: 14. The CDR3 has 18 amino acids.

The V gene is TRBV5-1, the J gene TRBJ1-2; the D gene is possibly TRBD1 (5 bases). The length of the CDR3 is 14 residues. Trimming cost V 0 bases and J 6 bases, with 12 bases left between them. In germline, CDR1 is SGHRS, CDR2 YFSETQ. Here the CDR3 DNA reads TGCGCCAGCAGCTTGGTGGCAGGGTCGAATGGCTACACCTTC. Translated: CASSLVAGSNGYTF.

V and J are TRBV28 and TRBJ2-1, with 8 bases lining up with TRBD2. The CDR3 sequence is 15 residues long. CDR1 MDHEN and CDR2 SYDVKM come from the germline V gene. V lost 2 bases and J lost 5; bases outside the gene matches: 5. The CDR3 DNA reads TGTGCCAGCAGTTTAGGGCCCGGGGGGGACAATGAGCAGTTCTTC. Protein product: CASSLGPGGDNEQFF.

The gene calls are TRBV7-9 and TRBJ2-1; D call uncertain. The CDR3 loop spans 13 amino acids. Germline loops: CDR1 SEHNR, CDR2 FQNEAQ (reference sequence). Trimming pared 4 bases from V and 9 bases from J, leaving 13 bases between. Written as DNA, the CDR3 is TGTGCCAGCAGCTCGCCTTATGGCGGTGAGCAGTTCTTC. Encoded protein: CASSSPYGGEQFF.